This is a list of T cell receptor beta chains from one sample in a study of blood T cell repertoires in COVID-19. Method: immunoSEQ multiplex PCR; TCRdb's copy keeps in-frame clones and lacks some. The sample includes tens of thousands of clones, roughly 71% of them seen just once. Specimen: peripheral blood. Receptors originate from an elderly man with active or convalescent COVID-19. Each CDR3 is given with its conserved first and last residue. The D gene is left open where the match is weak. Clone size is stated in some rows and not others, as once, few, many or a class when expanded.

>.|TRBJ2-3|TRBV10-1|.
CASSELRGTDTQYF
TGCGCCAGCAGTGAGTTGCGCGGCACAGATACGCAGTATTTT
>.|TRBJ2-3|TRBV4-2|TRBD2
CASSQEASTGTSGWGTQYF
TGTGCCAGCAGCCAAGAAGCGTCGACAGGGACTAGCGGGTGGGGTACGCAGTATTTT
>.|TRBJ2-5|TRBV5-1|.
CASSWTDRLQETQYF
TGCGCCAGCAGCTGGACCGACAGGCTTCAAGAGACCCAGTACTTC
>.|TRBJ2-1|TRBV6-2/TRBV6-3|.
CASSPPLSSYNEQFF
TGTGCCAGCAGTCCACCTCTGAGCTCCTACAATGAGCAGTTCTTC
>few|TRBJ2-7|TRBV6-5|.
CASSYSKEGYEQYF
TGTGCCAGCAGTTACTCAAAGGAGGGCTACGAGCAGTACTTC
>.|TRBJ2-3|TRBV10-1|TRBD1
CASSHPGQGGAAATQYF
TGCGCCAGCAGCCATCCGGGACAGGGTGGTGCGGCGGCTACGCAGTATTTT
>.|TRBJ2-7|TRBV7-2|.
CASSPEWRGGVSSYEQYF
TGTGCCAGCAGCCCCGAGTGGAGAGGGGGAGTGAGCTCCTACGAGCAGTACTTC
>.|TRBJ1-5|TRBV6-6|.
CAVGSSNQPQHF
TGTGCCGTGGGGAGTAGCAATCAGCCCCAGCATTTT
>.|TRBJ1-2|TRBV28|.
CASSLRGANGYTF
TGTGCCAGCAGTTTGCGGGGGGCGAATGGCTACACCTTC
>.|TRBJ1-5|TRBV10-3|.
CAISEDTSNQPQHF
TGTGCCATCAGTGAGGACACTAGCAATCAGCCCCAGCATTTT
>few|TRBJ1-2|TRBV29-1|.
CSVLDSLLVTF
TGCAGCGTCCTGGACAGTCTTCTTGTCACCTTC
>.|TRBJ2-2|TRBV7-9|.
CASSPGLQWTGELFF
TGTGCCAGCAGTCCCGGACTGCAATGGACCGGGGAGCTGTTTTTT
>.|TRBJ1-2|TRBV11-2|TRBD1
CASSLGQGALGYTF
TGTGCCAGCAGCCTGGGACAGGGGGCGCTTGGCTACACCTTC
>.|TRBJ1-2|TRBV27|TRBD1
CASSKALGQGSNYGYTF
TGTGCCAGCAGCAAAGCCTTGGGACAGGGGTCTAACTATGGCTACACCTTC
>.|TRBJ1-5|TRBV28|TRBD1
CASSPGQLGNQPQHF
TGTGCCAGCAGCCCGGGACAGTTAGGCAATCAGCCCCAGCATTTT
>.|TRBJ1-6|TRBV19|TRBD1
CASTALRTGAIGSPLHF
TGTGCCAGTACCGCCCTCAGGACAGGGGCAATTGGTTCACCCCTCCACTTT
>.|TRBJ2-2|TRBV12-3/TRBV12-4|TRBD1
CASSAQGGELFF
TGTGCCAGCAGTGCACAGGGGGGGGAGCTGTTTTTT
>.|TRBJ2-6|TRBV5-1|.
CASSLDGRSGANVLTF
TGCGCCAGCAGCTTGGATGGGCGCTCTGGGGCCAACGTCCTGACTTTC
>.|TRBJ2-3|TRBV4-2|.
CASSQEVRDTQYF
TGTGCCAGCAGCCAAGAGGTACGGGATACGCAGTATTTT
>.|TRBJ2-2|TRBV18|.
CASSIGGRPGELFF
TGTGCCAGCTCAATCGGAGGGCGGCCCGGGGAGCTGTTTTTT
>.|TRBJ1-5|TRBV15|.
CATSRAPSQPQHF
TGTGCCACCAGCAGAGCCCCCAGTCAGCCCCAGCATTTT
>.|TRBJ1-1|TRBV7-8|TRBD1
CASSLAKGAPTEAFF
TGTGCCAGCAGCTTAGCTAAGGGGGCCCCCACTGAAGCTTTCTTT
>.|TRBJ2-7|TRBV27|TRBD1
CASSLVPTGAHEQYF
TGTGCCAGCAGTTTGGTCCCGACAGGGGCCCACGAGCAGTACTTC
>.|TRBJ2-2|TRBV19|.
CASSIGRTNTGELFF
TGTGCCAGTAGTATAGGCAGAACGAACACCGGGGAGCTGTTTTTT
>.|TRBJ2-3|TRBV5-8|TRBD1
CASTPWTGDYTDTQYF
TGTGCCAGCACACCTTGGACAGGGGATTACACAGATACGCAGTATTTT
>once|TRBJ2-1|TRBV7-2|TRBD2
CASSLTSGPYNEQFF
TGTGCCAGCAGCCTTACTAGCGGCCCATACAATGAGCAGTTCTTC
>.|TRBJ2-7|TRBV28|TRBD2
CASRRTSGRNYEQYF
TGTGCCAGCAGAAGGACTAGCGGGAGAAACTACGAGCAGTACTTC
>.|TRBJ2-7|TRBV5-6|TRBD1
CASSLMGTGAYEQYF
TGTGCCAGCAGCTTGATGGGGACAGGGGCCTACGAGCAGTACTTC
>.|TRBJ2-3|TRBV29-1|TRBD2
CSVDGASGPTDTQYF
TGCAGCGTTGATGGGGCTAGCGGCCCCACAGATACGCAGTATTTT
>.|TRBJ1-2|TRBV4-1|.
CASSQEVGGHGYTF
TGCGCCAGCAGCCAAGAAGTGGGGGGACATGGCTACACCTTC
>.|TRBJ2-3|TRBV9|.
CASSVAGGGSDTQYF
TGTGCCAGCAGCGTAGCGGGGGGCGGTTCAGATACGCAGTATTTT
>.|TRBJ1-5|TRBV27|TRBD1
CASRPTTGSYSNQPQHF
TGTGCCAGCAGACCAACGACAGGGTCTTATAGCAATCAGCCCCAGCATTTT
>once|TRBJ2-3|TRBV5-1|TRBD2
CASSSVLAGDTDTQYF
TGCGCCAGCAGCTCGGTCCTAGCGGGAGATACAGATACGCAGTATTTT